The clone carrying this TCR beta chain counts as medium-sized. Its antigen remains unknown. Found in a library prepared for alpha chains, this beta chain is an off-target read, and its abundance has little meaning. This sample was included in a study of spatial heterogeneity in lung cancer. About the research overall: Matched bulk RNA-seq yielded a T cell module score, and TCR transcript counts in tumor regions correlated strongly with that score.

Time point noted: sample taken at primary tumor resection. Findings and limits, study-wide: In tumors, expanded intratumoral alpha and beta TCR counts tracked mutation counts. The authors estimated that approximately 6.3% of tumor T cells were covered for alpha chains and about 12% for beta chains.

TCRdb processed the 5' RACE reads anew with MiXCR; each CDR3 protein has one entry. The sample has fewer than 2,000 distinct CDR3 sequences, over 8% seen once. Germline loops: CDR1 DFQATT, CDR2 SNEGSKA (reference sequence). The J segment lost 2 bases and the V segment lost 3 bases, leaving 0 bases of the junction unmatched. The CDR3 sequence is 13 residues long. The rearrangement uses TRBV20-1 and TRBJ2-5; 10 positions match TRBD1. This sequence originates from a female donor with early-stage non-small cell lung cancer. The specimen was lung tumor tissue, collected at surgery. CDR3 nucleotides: TGCAGTGCTAGGGACAGGGGGCAAGAGACCCAGTACTTC. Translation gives CSARDRGQETQYF.